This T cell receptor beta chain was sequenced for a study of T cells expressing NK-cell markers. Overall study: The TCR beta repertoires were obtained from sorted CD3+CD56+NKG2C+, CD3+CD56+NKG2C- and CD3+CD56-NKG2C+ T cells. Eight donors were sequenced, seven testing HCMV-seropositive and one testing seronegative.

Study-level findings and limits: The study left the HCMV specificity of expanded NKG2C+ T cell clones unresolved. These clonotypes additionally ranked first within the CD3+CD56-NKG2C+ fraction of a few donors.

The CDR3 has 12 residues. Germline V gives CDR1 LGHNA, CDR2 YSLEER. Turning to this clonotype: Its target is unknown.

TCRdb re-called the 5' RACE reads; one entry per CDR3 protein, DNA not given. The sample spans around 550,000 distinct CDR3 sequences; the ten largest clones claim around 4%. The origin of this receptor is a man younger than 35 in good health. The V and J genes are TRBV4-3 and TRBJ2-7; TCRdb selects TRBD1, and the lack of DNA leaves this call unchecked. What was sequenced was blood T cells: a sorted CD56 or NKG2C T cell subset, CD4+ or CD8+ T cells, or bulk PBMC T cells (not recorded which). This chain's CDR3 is CASPGSSIEQYF.